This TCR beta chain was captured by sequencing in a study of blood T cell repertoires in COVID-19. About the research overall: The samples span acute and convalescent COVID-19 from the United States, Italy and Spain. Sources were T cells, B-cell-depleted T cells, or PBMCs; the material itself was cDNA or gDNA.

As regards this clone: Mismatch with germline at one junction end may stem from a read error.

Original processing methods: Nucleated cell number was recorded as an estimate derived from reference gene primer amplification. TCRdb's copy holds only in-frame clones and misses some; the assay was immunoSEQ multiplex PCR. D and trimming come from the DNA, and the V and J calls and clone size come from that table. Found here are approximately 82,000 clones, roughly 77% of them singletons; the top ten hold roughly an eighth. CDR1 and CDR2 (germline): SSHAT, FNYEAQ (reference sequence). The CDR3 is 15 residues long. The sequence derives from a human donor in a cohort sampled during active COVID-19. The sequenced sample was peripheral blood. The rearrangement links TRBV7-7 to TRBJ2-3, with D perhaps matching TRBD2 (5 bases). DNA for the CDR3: TGTGCTAGCAGCTTTCGAGGAGGCTCCACAGATACGCAGTATTTT. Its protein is CASSFRGGSTDTQYF.